These T cell receptor beta chains were read from a single sample in a study of regulatory T cells in long-lasting Graves disease. TCRdb called the multiplex PCR reads again in MiXCR, with one record for every CDR3 protein. Of roughly 400,000 distinct CDR3 sequences listed, around 20% are singletons. The sequenced sample was peripheral blood mononuclear cells (PBMCs), obtained when the disease was refractory, from a patient treated with antithyroid drugs. These receptors originate from a female donor with Graves disease. The CDR3 runs from the conserved cysteine through the conserved F or W. D genes are given only for firm matches. Rows give clone size only sometimes, using once, few, many, or a class for an expanded clone.

clone size: many
J gene: TRBJ2-2
V gene: TRBV29-1
D gene: -
CDR3 DNA: TGCAGCGTTGGGCCAAGCCGAGGGGCCGGGGAGCTGTTTTTT
CDR3 protein: CSVGPSRGAGELFF

clone size: few
J gene: TRBJ2-2
V gene: TRBV2
D gene: -
CDR3 DNA: TGTGCCAGCAGGGACAGTCTTGGGGAGCTGTTTTTT
CDR3 protein: CASRDSLGELFF

clone size: many
J gene: TRBJ2-7
V gene: TRBV28
D gene: -
CDR3 DNA: TGTGCCAGCAGTAGCGGACAGATGGGGGTCTACGAGCAGTACTTC
CDR3 protein: CASSSGQMGVYEQYF

clone size: many
J gene: TRBJ2-4
V gene: TRBV6-1
D gene: -
CDR3 DNA: TGTGCCAGCAGTGAGGGAAACATTCAGTACTTC
CDR3 protein: CASSEGNIQYF

clone size: many
J gene: TRBJ2-5
V gene: TRBV5-4
D gene: -
CDR3 DNA: TGTGCCAGCAGCTTGCGGGCGCAAGGGGAGACCCAGTACTTC
CDR3 protein: CASSLRAQGETQYF

clone size: few
J gene: TRBJ2-6
V gene: TRBV19
D gene: -
CDR3 DNA: TGTGCCAGTAGTATCCCCTTGACGAGCTCTGGGGCCAACGTCCTGACTTTC
CDR3 protein: CASSIPLTSSGANVLTF

clone size: -
J gene: TRBJ2-1
V gene: TRBV27
D gene: TRBD2
CDR3 DNA: TGTGCCAGCAGTTCCTGGACTAGCGGGAGAGGGAATGAGCAGTTCTTC
CDR3 protein: CASSSWTSGRGNEQFF

clone size: many
J gene: TRBJ2-7
V gene: TRBV27
D gene: -
CDR3 DNA: TGTGCCAGCAGTTTACCGGGGACACGTTACGAGCAGTACTTC
CDR3 protein: CASSLPGTRYEQYF

clone size: -
J gene: TRBJ2-7
V gene: TRBV6-5
D gene: -
CDR3 DNA: TGTGCCAGCAGTTACCATGACAGGTACTCCTACGAGCAGTACTTC
CDR3 protein: CASSYHDRYSYEQYF

clone size: many
J gene: TRBJ2-5
V gene: TRBV7-8
D gene: -
CDR3 DNA: TGTGCCAGCAGCTTACTCGCTAGCCGGCAACAAGAGACCCAGTACTTC
CDR3 protein: CASSLLASRQQETQYF

clone size: many
J gene: TRBJ1-1
V gene: TRBV20-1
D gene: -
CDR3 DNA: TGCAGTGCTAGAGCCGGGTGGAGCACTGAAGCTTTCTTT
CDR3 protein: CSARAGWSTEAFF

clone size: many
J gene: TRBJ1-2
V gene: TRBV20-1
D gene: TRBD1
CDR3 DNA: TGCAGTGCTGGACAGGGACAGATCTATGGCTACACCTTC
CDR3 protein: CSAGQGQIYGYTF

clone size: few
J gene: TRBJ2-7
V gene: TRBV4-2
D gene: TRBD2
CDR3 DNA: TGTGCCAGCAGCAAAGGGACTAGCGGATCTCAGGTCTACGAGCAGTACTTC
CDR3 protein: CASSKGTSGSQVYEQYF

clone size: -
J gene: TRBJ1-5
V gene: TRBV7-8
D gene: -
CDR3 DNA: TGTGCCAGCAGCTTAGCGAGGGGGATCAATAGCAATCAGCCCCAGCATTTT
CDR3 protein: CASSLARGINSNQPQHF

clone size: many
J gene: TRBJ1-4
V gene: TRBV2
D gene: -
CDR3 DNA: TGTGCCAGCAGTGGGGAACAGCCAGGAGCTAATGAAAAACTGTTTTTT
CDR3 protein: CASSGEQPGANEKLFF

clone size: many
J gene: TRBJ2-2
V gene: TRBV2
D gene: TRBD2
CDR3 DNA: TGTGCCAGCAGTGAAATAGGAACTAGCGGGAGGGCCCTCGGCGGGGAGCTGTTTTTT
CDR3 protein: CASSEIGTSGRALGGELFF

clone size: few
J gene: TRBJ1-1
V gene: TRBV30
D gene: -
CDR3 DNA: TGTGCCTGGAACAACCCGAACACTGAAGCTTTCTTT
CDR3 protein: CAWNNPNTEAFF

clone size: few
J gene: TRBJ2-2
V gene: TRBV5-1
D gene: -
CDR3 DNA: TGCGCCAGCAGCACAGATCACACCGGGGAGCTGTTTTTT
CDR3 protein: CASSTDHTGELFF

clone size: -
J gene: TRBJ2-7
V gene: TRBV5-1
D gene: TRBD2
CDR3 DNA: TGCGCCAGCATCCCCGGGACTAGCGGGACCATCAACTCCTACGAGCAGTACTTC
CDR3 protein: CASIPGTSGTINSYEQYF

clone size: many
J gene: TRBJ1-1
V gene: TRBV28
D gene: TRBD1
CDR3 DNA: TGTGCCAGCAGTAGCGGGACAGGGCCCACTGAAGCTTTCTTT
CDR3 protein: CASSSGTGPTEAFF

clone size: few
J gene: TRBJ2-1
V gene: TRBV27
D gene: TRBD2
CDR3 DNA: TGTGCCAGCAGTCGGACTAGCGGGAGACAATACAATGAGCAGTTCTTC
CDR3 protein: CASSRTSGRQYNEQFF

clone size: -
J gene: TRBJ2-7
V gene: TRBV29-1
D gene: TRBD1
CDR3 DNA: TGCAGCGTTGAAAAACAGGGGGCGTACGAGCAGTACTTC
CDR3 protein: CSVEKQGAYEQYF

clone size: many
J gene: TRBJ2-7
V gene: TRBV29-1
D gene: -
CDR3 DNA: TGCAGCGTTGAAGACCCAGGTAGCGAGCAGTACTTC
CDR3 protein: CSVEDPGSEQYF

clone size: many
J gene: TRBJ1-2
V gene: TRBV28
D gene: -
CDR3 DNA: TGTGCCAGCAGCCAAGGGGGGGACCCTAACTATGGCTACACCTTC
CDR3 protein: CASSQGGDPNYGYTF

clone size: -
J gene: TRBJ1-4
V gene: TRBV12-3/TRBV12-4
D gene: TRBD1
CDR3 DNA: TGTGCCAGCAGTTTCTCGGACAGGGAGGGTGAAAAACTGTTTTTT
CDR3 protein: CASSFSDREGEKLFF

clone size: -
J gene: TRBJ2-5
V gene: TRBV7-8
D gene: TRBD2
CDR3 DNA: TGTGCCAGCAGCCGCAGCGGGGTTTTAGAGACCCAGTACTTC
CDR3 protein: CASSRSGVLETQYF

clone size: -
J gene: TRBJ2-1
V gene: TRBV11-1
D gene: -
CDR3 DNA: TGTGCCAGCAGCTTCGTTTTCGCGCTGTACAATGAGCAGTTCTTC
CDR3 protein: CASSFVFALYNEQFF

clone size: few
J gene: TRBJ1-1
V gene: TRBV19
D gene: TRBD1
CDR3 DNA: TGTGCCAGTAGTCTACTTTTGGGACAGGCAGGCACTGAAGCTTTCTTT
CDR3 protein: CASSLLLGQAGTEAFF

clone size: -
J gene: TRBJ2-2
V gene: TRBV9
D gene: TRBD1
CDR3 DNA: TGTGCCAGCAGGGGGTGGACAGGGAGGAACACCGGGGAGCTGTTTTTT
CDR3 protein: CASRGWTGRNTGELFF

clone size: -
J gene: TRBJ2-2
V gene: TRBV5-1
D gene: -
CDR3 DNA: TGCGCCAGCAGCTTTGGGCGCCCCCTTCCCCACACCGGGGAGCTGTTTTTT
CDR3 protein: CASSFGRPLPHTGELFF

clone size: -
J gene: TRBJ2-2
V gene: TRBV6-1
D gene: TRBD2
CDR3 DNA: TGTGCCAGCAGACCCGCGGCGGGAGGGCCGGGCGGGGAGCTGTTTTTT
CDR3 protein: CASRPAAGGPGGELFF

clone size: few
J gene: TRBJ2-7
V gene: TRBV20-1
D gene: TRBD2
CDR3 DNA: TGCAGTGCCACTAAACTAGCGGGAGGGCCGGACCGTTACGAGCAGTACTTC
CDR3 protein: CSATKLAGGPDRYEQYF

clone size: many
J gene: TRBJ2-5
V gene: TRBV20-1
D gene: TRBD2
CDR3 DNA: TGCAGTGCTAGAGATCTGGGCGGGAGGGCAGAGACCCAGTACTTC
CDR3 protein: CSARDLGGRAETQYF

clone size: -
J gene: TRBJ2-3
V gene: TRBV7-9
D gene: -
CDR3 DNA: TGTGCCAGCAGCTCCGCCTATTACACAGATACGCAGTATTTT
CDR3 protein: CASSSAYYTDTQYF

clone size: many
J gene: TRBJ1-5
V gene: TRBV2
D gene: -
CDR3 DNA: TGTGCCAGCAGTGGAAACAACCAGCATTTT
CDR3 protein: CASSGNNQHF

clone size: -
J gene: TRBJ1-1
V gene: TRBV20-1
D gene: -
CDR3 DNA: TGCAGTGCTCAAATGAACACTGAAGCTTTCTTT
CDR3 protein: CSAQMNTEAFF

clone size: many
J gene: TRBJ2-7
V gene: TRBV11-2
D gene: -
CDR3 DNA: TGTGCCAGCAGCTTAGTCCAGGCCCCCAGCCACGAGCAGTACTTC
CDR3 protein: CASSLVQAPSHEQYF

clone size: many
J gene: TRBJ1-1
V gene: TRBV2
D gene: -
CDR3 DNA: TGTGCCAGCAGAACCCAGATGAACACTGAAGCTTTCTTT
CDR3 protein: CASRTQMNTEAFF

clone size: many
J gene: TRBJ2-7
V gene: TRBV6-5
D gene: -
CDR3 DNA: TGTGCCAGCAGTTACTCGAAGTATGCCGGCAGCTACGAGCAGTACTTC
CDR3 protein: CASSYSKYAGSYEQYF

clone size: few
J gene: TRBJ2-1
V gene: TRBV7-2
D gene: -
CDR3 DNA: TGTGCCAGCAGCCCCCAGGCGCGGGCGGGTGAGCAGTTCTTC
CDR3 protein: CASSPQARAGEQFF

clone size: -
J gene: TRBJ2-5
V gene: TRBV27
D gene: TRBD2
CDR3 DNA: TGTGCCAGCAGGGGAGCGGGAGTGGAGACCCAGTACTTC
CDR3 protein: CASRGAGVETQYF

clone size: -
J gene: TRBJ1-1
V gene: TRBV27
D gene: -
CDR3 DNA: TGTGCCAGCAGTTTAAATCGCCGGACTGAAGCTTTCTTT
CDR3 protein: CASSLNRRTEAFF

clone size: many
J gene: TRBJ1-1
V gene: TRBV24-1
D gene: -
CDR3 DNA: TGTGCCACCAGATTGGGACAGAACACTGAAGCTTTCTTT
CDR3 protein: CATRLGQNTEAFF